This is a list of T cell receptor beta chains from one sample in a study of T cell responses to AZD1222 COVID-19 vaccine. Profiled with immunoSEQ multiplex PCR; TCRdb holds only in-frame clones, not every one. The data show roughly 180,000 clones, around 88% seen once. The sequences come from peripheral blood, collected on day 0 of AZD1222 vaccination. These receptors were obtained from an adult in good health. Both conserved end residues are part of each CDR3. A D gene is named only where the DNA matches it firmly. Size values are once, few and many counts, or a class for expanded clones, and some rows have none.

CDR3nt: TGTGCCAGCAGCCCTAGCGGGCCGGGAAACATTCAGTACTTC
CDR3aa: CASSPSGPGNIQYF
abundance: .
d_gene: TRBD2
j_gene: TRBJ2-4
len: 14
v_gene: TRBV9

CDR3nt: TGTGCCAGCAGCTTAGAGGGGACCTATGGCTACACCTTC
CDR3aa: CASSLEGTYGYTF
abundance: .
d_gene: .
j_gene: TRBJ1-2
len: 13
v_gene: TRBV7-2

CDR3nt: TGTGCCAGCAGCTTAGGCGGGGGACCCCAAGAGACCCAGTACTTC
CDR3aa: CASSLGGGPQETQYF
abundance: .
d_gene: TRBD2
j_gene: TRBJ2-5
len: 15
v_gene: TRBV7-3

CDR3nt: TGTGCCAGCAGTTCTCCTAAGTACGGACAGCAGACCACAGATACGCAGTATTTT
CDR3aa: CASSSPKYGQQTTDTQYF
abundance: .
d_gene: .
j_gene: TRBJ2-3
len: 18
v_gene: TRBV28

CDR3nt: TGTGCCAGCAGCTTGGACAAGGAGGGTTATGGCAATCAGCCCCAGCATTTT
CDR3aa: CASSLDKEGYGNQPQHF
abundance: .
d_gene: .
j_gene: TRBJ1-5
len: 17
v_gene: TRBV5-6

CDR3nt: TGTGCCAGCAGCTTAAAACTAGATCCCTACGAGCAGTACTTC
CDR3aa: CASSLKLDPYEQYF
abundance: .
d_gene: .
j_gene: TRBJ2-7
len: 14
v_gene: TRBV11-2

CDR3nt: TGTGCCAGCAGCTTCTTAGGGACGGCGGGGAACTATGGCTACACCTTC
CDR3aa: CASSFLGTAGNYGYTF
abundance: few
d_gene: .
j_gene: TRBJ1-2
len: 16
v_gene: TRBV11-1

CDR3nt: TGTGCCACCCTCAGACAGGGCACAGATACGCAGTATTTT
CDR3aa: CATLRQGTDTQYF
abundance: .
d_gene: .
j_gene: TRBJ2-3
len: 13
v_gene: TRBV28

CDR3nt: TGTGCCAGCTCACCCCGGACAGGGAAGGGCTATGATGGCTACACCTTC
CDR3aa: CASSPRTGKGYDGYTF
abundance: .
d_gene: TRBD1
j_gene: TRBJ1-2
len: 16
v_gene: TRBV18

CDR3nt: TGTGCCAGCACACGGTTCACTGGCGAGCAGTACTTC
CDR3aa: CASTRFTGEQYF
abundance: .
d_gene: .
j_gene: TRBJ2-7
len: 12
v_gene: TRBV2

CDR3nt: TGTGCCAGCAGCCCCGAGGGGGGGGGAAAGACTGAAGCTTTCTTT
CDR3aa: CASSPEGGGKTEAFF
abundance: .
d_gene: .
j_gene: TRBJ1-1
len: 15
v_gene: TRBV9

CDR3nt: TGTGCCAGCAGCGCCGTAGCGGTGACGGCCTACGAGCAGTACTTC
CDR3aa: CASSAVAVTAYEQYF
abundance: once
d_gene: .
j_gene: TRBJ2-7
len: 15
v_gene: TRBV7-9

CDR3nt: TGTGCCAGCATTCAAAACACTGAAGCTTTCTTT
CDR3aa: CASIQNTEAFF
abundance: .
d_gene: .
j_gene: TRBJ1-1
len: 11
v_gene: TRBV28

CDR3nt: TGTGCCAGCAGCCCTTATACAGGGAATAATTCACCCCTCCACTTT
CDR3aa: CASSPYTGNNSPLHF
abundance: few
d_gene: .
j_gene: TRBJ1-6
len: 15
v_gene: TRBV14

CDR3nt: TGTGCCAGCACCCCAGGGACAGGGGGCAATGAGCAGTTCTTC
CDR3aa: CASTPGTGGNEQFF
abundance: .
d_gene: TRBD1
j_gene: TRBJ2-1
len: 14
v_gene: TRBV7-2

CDR3nt: TGTGCCAGCAGCGTAGATGGGGGAGATACGCAGTATTTT
CDR3aa: CASSVDGGDTQYF
abundance: .
d_gene: .
j_gene: TRBJ2-3
len: 13
v_gene: TRBV9

CDR3nt: TGTGCCAGCCGCCAGGGAGGGGGTTATGGCTACACCTTC
CDR3aa: CASRQGGGYGYTF
abundance: .
d_gene: .
j_gene: TRBJ1-2
len: 13
v_gene: TRBV6-5

CDR3nt: TGTGCCAGCAGTTACCGGGTCGGACTAGCGGAGACCGGGGAGCTGTTTTTT
CDR3aa: CASSYRVGLAETGELFF
abundance: .
d_gene: TRBD2
j_gene: TRBJ2-2
len: 17
v_gene: TRBV6-2/TRBV6-3

CDR3nt: TGTGCTAGCAGCTCGACAGGGCAGTTTACAGATACGCAGTATTTT
CDR3aa: CASSSTGQFTDTQYF
abundance: once
d_gene: TRBD1
j_gene: TRBJ2-3
len: 15
v_gene: TRBV7-7

CDR3nt: TGTGCCAGCAGCGTAGCGGGACAGGGTTACGAGCAGTACTTC
CDR3aa: CASSVAGQGYEQYF
abundance: .
d_gene: TRBD1
j_gene: TRBJ2-7
len: 14
v_gene: TRBV9

CDR3nt: TGTGCCAGCGGGACACACTATGGCTACACCTTC
CDR3aa: CASGTHYGYTF
abundance: .
d_gene: .
j_gene: TRBJ1-2
len: 11
v_gene: TRBV28

CDR3nt: TGCGCCAGCAGCTCGTGGACTAGCGGGTACAATGAGCAGTTCTTC
CDR3aa: CASSSWTSGYNEQFF
abundance: .
d_gene: TRBD2
j_gene: TRBJ2-1
len: 15
v_gene: TRBV5-1

CDR3nt: TGCGCCAGCAAGTCCTACAGAAACACAGATACGCAGTATTTT
CDR3aa: CASKSYRNTDTQYF
abundance: .
d_gene: .
j_gene: TRBJ2-3
len: 14
v_gene: TRBV5-1

CDR3nt: TGTGCCAGCTCACGAATTCAGGAAATAGTCTCTGGAAACACCATATATTTT
CDR3aa: CASSRIQEIVSGNTIYF
abundance: .
d_gene: .
j_gene: TRBJ1-3
len: 17
v_gene: TRBV18

CDR3nt: TGTGCCTGGAGTGTCGAGAGCGGTTCACCCCTCCACTTT
CDR3aa: CAWSVESGSPLHF
abundance: .
d_gene: .
j_gene: TRBJ1-6
len: 13
v_gene: TRBV30

CDR3nt: TGTGCCAGCAGCTTGGCCGGGAAACGGCATAGCAATCAGCCCCAGCATTTT
CDR3aa: CASSLAGKRHSNQPQHF
abundance: .
d_gene: .
j_gene: TRBJ1-5
len: 17
v_gene: TRBV7-8

CDR3nt: TGTGCCAGCAGCCCGACAGGCCTGGGCTATGGCTACACCTTC
CDR3aa: CASSPTGLGYGYTF
abundance: few
d_gene: .
j_gene: TRBJ1-2
len: 14
v_gene: TRBV7-9

CDR3nt: TGCGCCAGCAGCCAGGGGATCGACTATGGCTACACCTTC
CDR3aa: CASSQGIDYGYTF
abundance: .
d_gene: .
j_gene: TRBJ1-2
len: 13
v_gene: TRBV4-1

CDR3nt: TGTGCCAGCAGGAAGACTAGCGGGAGGAACGAGCAGTACTTC
CDR3aa: CASRKTSGRNEQYF
abundance: .
d_gene: TRBD2
j_gene: TRBJ2-7
len: 14
v_gene: TRBV27

CDR3nt: TGTGCCTGGAGGACTAGCGGGAACACAGATACGCAGTATTTT
CDR3aa: CAWRTSGNTDTQYF
abundance: .
d_gene: TRBD2
j_gene: TRBJ2-3
len: 14
v_gene: TRBV30

CDR3nt: TGTGCCAGCTCACCCGTGGGACAGGGACTCCCCACCGGGGAGCTGTTTTTT
CDR3aa: CASSPVGQGLPTGELFF
abundance: .
d_gene: TRBD1
j_gene: TRBJ2-2
len: 17
v_gene: TRBV18

CDR3nt: TGTGCCAGTAGTAGGTCCCGGGGGAGAGGAGGGACGGAGCAGTTCTTC
CDR3aa: CASSRSRGRGGTEQFF
abundance: .
d_gene: .
j_gene: TRBJ2-1
len: 16
v_gene: TRBV19

CDR3nt: TGTGCCAGCAGTGAATCCCCGAAGCCCCAGCATTTT
CDR3aa: CASSESPKPQHF
abundance: .
d_gene: .
j_gene: TRBJ1-5
len: 12
v_gene: TRBV2

CDR3nt: TGTGCCAGTAGAATAACGGTCACAGGTGAAAAACTGTTTTTT
CDR3aa: CASRITVTGEKLFF
abundance: .
d_gene: .
j_gene: TRBJ1-4
len: 14
v_gene: TRBV19

CDR3nt: TGTGCCAGTACAGAACAGAACTATGGCTACACCTTC
CDR3aa: CASTEQNYGYTF
abundance: .
d_gene: .
j_gene: TRBJ1-2
len: 12
v_gene: TRBV19

CDR3nt: TGTGCCAGCACGAGTGTTGATGGCTACACCTTC
CDR3aa: CASTSVDGYTF
abundance: .
d_gene: .
j_gene: TRBJ1-2
len: 11
v_gene: TRBV9

CDR3nt: TGTGCCAGCAGCGTAGTAACAGGGGGAACCGGGGAGCTGTTTTTT
CDR3aa: CASSVVTGGTGELFF
abundance: .
d_gene: TRBD1
j_gene: TRBJ2-2
len: 15
v_gene: TRBV9

CDR3nt: TGTGCTAGTGGCTTGGGGGGACGAGAGACCCAGTACTTC
CDR3aa: CASGLGGRETQYF
abundance: .
d_gene: .
j_gene: TRBJ2-5
len: 13
v_gene: TRBV12-5

CDR3nt: TGTGCCAGCAGCCCAGGGGAGCGTTTGATAGAAAAACTGTTTTTT
CDR3aa: CASSPGERLIEKLFF
abundance: .
d_gene: .
j_gene: TRBJ1-4
len: 15
v_gene: TRBV7-9

CDR3nt: TGTGCCAGCAGCTTAGCGCAGGGGGCGCTTGGCTACACCTTC
CDR3aa: CASSLAQGALGYTF
abundance: .
d_gene: TRBD1
j_gene: TRBJ1-2
len: 14
v_gene: TRBV7-2